Each of the 20 T cell receptor beta chains below was sequenced from the same sample in a study of blood T cell repertoires in COVID-19. The protocol was immunoSEQ multiplex PCR, while the TCRdb copy is restricted to in-frame clones and leaves out a portion. In the table there are under 250,000 clones, approximately 84% of which are singletons. Sequencing input: peripheral blood. The receptors come from a man aged 45-60 years with COVID-19, enrolled during active disease.

CDR3 sequence (DNA): TGTGCCAGCAGCCCATTGGACAGGGTGAGAACCGGGGAGCTGTTTTTT. Its translation: CASSPLDRVRTGELFF. The chain combines TRBV27 with TRBJ2-2, with 8 bases fitting TRBD1. This CDR3 has 16 residues. Germline CDR1 reads MNHEY; CDR2 reads SMNVEV (reference sequence). After removal of 6 bases from V and 5 bases from J, the junction contained 11 bases not matched to a gene.

The chain employs TRBV7-3 and TRBJ2-5, with unresolved D. The germline CDR1 and CDR2 sequences are SGHTA and FQGTGA. The V and J ends lost 3 bases and 0 bases respectively, with 8 bases between them. The CDR3 has 14 residues. CDR3 DNA sequence: TGTGCCAGCAGCTTCGGAGCAAACCAAGAGACCCAGTACTTC. This codes for CASSFGANQETQYF.

This clone appeared a few times. The chain links TRBV27 to TRBJ2-7; TRBD1 matches at 7 bases. The germline V gene has CDR1 MNHEY and CDR2 SMNVEV (reference sequence). V was clipped by 3 bases and J by 4 bases; unmatched bases: 6. CDR3 length equals 14 residues. Here the CDR3 reads CASSFSGQKYEQYF. The CDR3 DNA sequence: TGTGCCAGCAGTTTTTCGGGACAGAAATACGAGCAGTACTTC.

The gene calls are TRBV19 and TRBJ2-2; 7 nucleotides agree with TRBD1. Germline V gene lookup returns CDR1 LNHDA and CDR2 SQIVND (reference sequence). V shed 9 bases and J 7 bases; nucleotides not matched to a gene: 8. CDR3 length equals 13 residues. The CDR3 reads CASGQAGIGELFF. CDR3 DNA sequence: TGTGCCAGCGGACAGGCAGGAATCGGGGAGCTGTTTTTT.

The chain is built from TRBV27 and TRBJ2-5; no clear D. The CDR3 covers 12 residues. Trimming shortened V by 1 base and J by 5 bases, and 5 bases separated the two germline ends. Per germline, CDR1 MNHEY and CDR2 SMNVEV (reference sequence). The CDR3 sequence: CASSLFQETQYF. CDR3 DNA: TGTGCCAGCAGTTTATTCCAGGAGACCCAGTACTTC.

This rearrangement joins TRBV28 to TRBJ2-7; D might be TRBD1 (6 bases). The CDR3 consists of 12 residues. The germline V and J ends were trimmed by 5 bases and 6 bases, with 11 bases remaining between them. CDR1 MDHEN and CDR2 SYDVKM come from the germline V gene. CDR3 sequence reads: CASSPNRVEQYF. CDR3 nucleotide sequence: TGTGCCAGCAGTCCCAACAGGGTCGAGCAGTACTTC.

The chain is built from TRBV19 and TRBJ2-7; no firm D call. V shed 2 bases and J shed 0 bases, with 11 bases lying between them. The germline gives CDR1 LNHDA, CDR2 SQIVND (reference sequence). The CDR3 consists of 15 residues. The CDR3 is CASSIYGGSSYEQYF. CDR3 sequence (DNA): TGTGCCAGTAGTATATACGGCGGTAGCTCCTACGAGCAGTACTTC.

V usage is TRBV18 and J usage is TRBJ2-5; perhaps TRBD2 as D (6 bases). Trimming left V 2 bases short and J 2 bases short, with 12 bases between. The CDR3 consists of 15 residues. Germline V gene sequence: CDR1 KGHSH, CDR2 LQKENI. In nucleotides, the CDR3 is TGTGCCAGCTCACCAGGTAGCGGAGCTCAAGAGACCCAGTACTTC. Its translation is CASSPGSGAQETQYF.

This chain links TRBV2 with TRBJ1-5; 12 bases line up with TRBD1. CDR1 SNHLY and CDR2 FYNNEI come from the germline V gene. The CDR3 spans 15 residues. Trimming took 8 bases from V and 7 from J; bases not matched to a gene: 9. DNA of the CDR3: TGTGCCAGCGGAGGGGGACAGGGGGCCGGGCAGCCCCAGCATTTT. Translation gives CASGGGQGAGQPQHF.

The chain recombines TRBV29-1 with TRBJ2-2, with a possible D match to TRBD1 (5 bases). The germline V gene encodes CDR1 SQVTM and CDR2 ANQGSEA. V lost 6 bases and J 4 bases, leaving 9 bases between the germline ends. CDR3 length: 12 residues. The CDR3 DNA follows: TGCAGCGTCTCCAGGGTCACCGGGGAGCTGTTTTTT. This gives the protein CSVSRVTGELFF.

The chain combines TRBV19 with TRBJ2-7; TRBD2 aligns across 15 bases. Germline V CDR1 and CDR2: LNHDA, SQIVND (reference sequence). V shed 5 bases and J 7 bases; nucleotides not matched to a gene: 12. CDR3 length: 17 amino acids. The CDR3 loop is CASSPVGLAGGVSEQYF. The CDR3 DNA follows: TGTGCCAGTAGTCCTGTGGGACTAGCGGGAGGCGTGAGTGAGCAGTACTTC.

The V and J genes are TRBV6-5 and TRBJ2-7; TRBD2 is a possible D gene (6 bases). The CDR3 contains 13 residues. Germline loops: CDR1 MNHEY, CDR2 SVGAGI. V was shortened by 0 bases and J by 8 bases, with 11 bases between the two germline ends. CDR3 amino acids: CASSYSSGGKQYF. The DNA for the CDR3 is TGTGCCAGCAGTTACTCGAGTGGGGGGAAGCAGTACTTC.

The V and J genes are TRBV2 and TRBJ2-2; TRBD1 might be the D (8 bases). The germline gives CDR1 SNHLY, CDR2 FYNNEI. Trimming pared 11 bases from V and 4 bases from J, leaving 17 bases between. The CDR3 totals 14 residues. The CDR3 bases are TGTGCCGTATTGGACAGGGAGGGCACCGGGGAGCTGTTTTTT. Amino acid sequence: CAVLDREGTGELFF. The whole variable domain, filled in from reference TRBV2 and TRBJ2-2, reads EPEVTQTPSHQVTQMGQEVILRCVPISNHLYFYWYRQILGQKVEFLVSFYNNEISEKSEIFDDQFSVERPDGSNFTLKIRSTKLEDSAMYFCAVLDREGTGELFFGEGSRLTVL.

V gene TRBV3-1 (or the pseudogene TRBV3-2) combines with J gene TRBJ2-5, with D tentatively TRBD1 (8 bases). The V gene lost 3 bases and the J gene lost 2 bases, with 19 bases spanning the gap. The CDR3 consists of 17 residues. Germline lookup yields CDR1 LGHDT and CDR2 YNNKEL (reference sequence). The CDR3 region has the DNA TGTGCCAGCAGCCAGGGACTACAGGGGGGTAGACAAGAGACCCAGTACTTC. This sequence encodes CASSQGLQGGRQETQYF.

This clone has just one count. The chain carries TRBV4-1 and TRBJ2-1; 11 bases are shared with TRBD2. Germline CDR1 reads MGHRA; CDR2 reads YSYEKL. This CDR3 contains 18 residues. The V segment lost 0 bases and the J segment 6 bases; nucleotides outside the gene matches: 10. The CDR3 is CASSQEPSGLAGRNEQFF. CDR3 sequence (DNA): TGCGCCAGCAGCCAAGAGCCGAGCGGACTAGCGGGCCGCAATGAGCAGTTCTTC.

This sequence joins TRBV14 and TRBJ2-1; the match to TRBD2 covers 8 bases. The germline CDR1 and CDR2 sequences are SGHDN and FVKESK. The trim removed 0 bases at V and 3 bases at J, leaving 7 bases unmatched. The CDR3 length is 17 residues. The CDR3 DNA reads TGTGCCAGCAGCCAAGAGGCGGGGGGCAAGATCTACAATGAGCAGTTCTTC. Translation gives CASSQEAGGKIYNEQFF.

The chain employs TRBV5-4 and TRBJ2-7, with 9 nucleotides matching TRBD2. V trimming: 4 bases; J trimming: 3 bases; junction bases outside the gene matches: 8. The CDR3 sequence is 15 residues long. Germline CDR1 SGHNT, CDR2 YYREEE (reference sequence). The CDR3 coding sequence is TGTGCCAGCAGCCCGGAAGCGGGAGGCCTCTACGAGCAGTACTTC. It is translated as CASSPEAGGLYEQYF. The whole variable domain, remainder taken from reference TRBV5-4 and TRBJ2-7, is ETGVTQSPTHLIKTRGQQVTLRCSSQSGHNTVSWYQQALGQGPQFIFQYYREEENGRGNFPPRFSGLQFPNYSSELNVNALELDDSALYLCASSPEAGGLYEQYFGPGTRLTVT.

This clone was counted once. In DNA, the CDR3 is TGTGCCAGCAGCTTAACGACAGGGGACTCCTACGAGCAGTACTTC. This encodes CASSLTTGDSYEQYF. The V call is TRBV11-2, the J call TRBJ2-7; 8 bases are shared with TRBD1. J gave up 0 bases and V 2 bases, and 3 bases lay outside the gene matches. From germline, CDR1 is SGHAT and CDR2 FQNNGV. There are 15 residues in the CDR3.

The chain joins TRBV6-5 to TRBJ1-2; D is undetermined. The length of the CDR3 is 14 residues. Trimming removed 6 bases from V and 2 bases from J, with 13 bases in between. Germline V gene data show CDR1 as MNHEY and CDR2 as SVGAGI. The CDR3 spells CASRVGRENYGYTF. The CDR3 DNA reads as TGTGCCAGCAGGGTCGGACGGGAAAACTATGGCTACACCTTC.

The rearrangement uses TRBV19 and TRBJ1-5, with 7 bases fitting TRBD1. The CDR3 contains 16 residues. Germline CDR1 LNHDA, CDR2 SQIVND (reference sequence). J was trimmed by 0 bases and V by 4 bases; bases with no gene match: 6. The CDR3 protein is CASSTGTANSNQPQHF. The CDR3 DNA is TGTGCCAGTAGTACAGGGACAGCCAATAGCAATCAGCCCCAGCATTTT.